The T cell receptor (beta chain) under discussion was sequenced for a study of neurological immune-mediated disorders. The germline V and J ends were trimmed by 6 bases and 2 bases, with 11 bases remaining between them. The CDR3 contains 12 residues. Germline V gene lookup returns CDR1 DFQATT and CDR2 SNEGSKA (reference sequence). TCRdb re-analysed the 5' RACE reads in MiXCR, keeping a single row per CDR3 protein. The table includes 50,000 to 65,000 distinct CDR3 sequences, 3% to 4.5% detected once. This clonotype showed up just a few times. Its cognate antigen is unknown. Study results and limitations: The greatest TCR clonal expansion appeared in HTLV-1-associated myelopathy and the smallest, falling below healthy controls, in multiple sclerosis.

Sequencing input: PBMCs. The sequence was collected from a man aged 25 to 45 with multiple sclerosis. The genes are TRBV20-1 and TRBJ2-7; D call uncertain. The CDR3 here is CSAKGTPYEQYF. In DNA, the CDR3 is TGCAGTGCGAAGGGCACCCCCTACGAGCAGTACTTC.